This T cell receptor beta chain appears in the sequencing data of a study of regulatory T cells in long-lasting Graves disease. HTBI primers from iRepertoire and Arm-PCR of CDR3 regions yielded the TCR beta libraries. In TCRdb, the multiplex PCR reads were re-called with MiXCR into one record per CDR3 protein. Altogether 400,000 to 500,000 distinct CDR3 sequences are present, 16% being singletons, with the ten largest covering less than 30%. Germline CDR1 is MNHNS and CDR2 is SASEGT. Trimming shortened V by 5 bases and J by 0 bases, and 11 bases separated the two germline ends. The CDR3 sequence is 15 residues long. Time point meaning: newly diagnosed GD, antithyroid drugs for less than 3 months. Scientists built the TCR library using RNA that was extracted from PBMCs. The same specimen was also included in a second study, on T cells in Graves' hyperthyroidism and ophthalmopathy.

The clonotype was recovered from a young woman with Graves disease. Here the sequenced sample was peripheral blood mononuclear cells (PBMCs), taken at new diagnosis, from a patient treated with antithyroid drugs. The rearrangement links TRBV6-1 to TRBJ1-5; perhaps TRBD1 as D (6 bases). The CDR3 nucleotides read TGTGCCAGCAGTCGGACAGTTAATAGCAATCAGCCCCAGCATTTT. Translation: CASSRTVNSNQPQHF.